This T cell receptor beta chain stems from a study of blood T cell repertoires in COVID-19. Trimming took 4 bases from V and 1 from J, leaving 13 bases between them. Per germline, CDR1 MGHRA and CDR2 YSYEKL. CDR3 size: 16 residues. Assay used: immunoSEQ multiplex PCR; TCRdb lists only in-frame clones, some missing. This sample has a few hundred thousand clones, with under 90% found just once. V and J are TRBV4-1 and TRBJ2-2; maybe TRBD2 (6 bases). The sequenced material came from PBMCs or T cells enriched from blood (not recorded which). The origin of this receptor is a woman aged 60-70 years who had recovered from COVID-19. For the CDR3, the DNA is TGCGCCAGCAGCCGTCCGAATAGCGGGAACACCGGGGAGCTGTTTTTT. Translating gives CASSRPNSGNTGELFF.